This T cell receptor beta chain was captured by sequencing in a study of blood T cell repertoires in COVID-19. Looking at the study overall: Nucleic acid was either cDNA or gDNA, and it came from T cells, B-cell-depleted T cells, or PBMCs.

Measured with immunoSEQ multiplex PCR; TCRdb has only the in-frame clones, and not every one. This repertoire shows under 200,000 clones, about 85% found once; its top ten account for roughly 7.3%. CDR3 length: 15 residues. CDR1 is SGHTA and CDR2 is FQGTGA in the germline V gene. V shed 4 bases, J shed 4 bases, and the junction held 5 bases outside the gene matches. What was sequenced was PBMCs or T cells enriched from blood (not recorded which). The TCR originated in a woman in her 50s who had recovered from COVID-19. The chain is built from TRBV7-3 and TRBJ2-2; 8 bases are shared with TRBD1. The CDR3 coding sequence is TGTGCCAGCAGCTCTCCGGGACAGGCCACCGGGGAGCTGTTTTTT. It encodes CASSSPGQATGELFF.